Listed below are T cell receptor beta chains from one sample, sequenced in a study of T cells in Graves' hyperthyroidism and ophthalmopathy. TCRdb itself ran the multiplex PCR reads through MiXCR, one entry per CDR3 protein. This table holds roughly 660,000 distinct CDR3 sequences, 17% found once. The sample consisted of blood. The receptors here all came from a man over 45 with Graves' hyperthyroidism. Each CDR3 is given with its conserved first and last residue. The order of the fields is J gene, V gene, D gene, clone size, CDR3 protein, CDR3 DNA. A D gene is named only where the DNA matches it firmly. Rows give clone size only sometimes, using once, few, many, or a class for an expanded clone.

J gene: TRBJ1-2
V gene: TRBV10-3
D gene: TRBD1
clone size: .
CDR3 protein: CAISEWTGPYGYTF
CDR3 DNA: TGTGCCATCAGTGAGTGGACAGGTCCCTATGGCTACACCTTC

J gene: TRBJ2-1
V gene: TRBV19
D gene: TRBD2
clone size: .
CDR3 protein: CASSILAGRHNEQFF
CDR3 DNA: TGTGCCAGTAGTATCCTAGCGGGGCGACACAATGAGCAGTTCTTC

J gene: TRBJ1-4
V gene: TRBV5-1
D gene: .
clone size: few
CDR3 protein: CASSFGGNRAGNEKLFF
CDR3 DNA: TGCGCCAGCAGCTTCGGGGGAAACCGGGCAGGGAATGAAAAACTGTTTTTT

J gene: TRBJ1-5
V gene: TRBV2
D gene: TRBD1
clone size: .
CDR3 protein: CASSEGDRGRNQPQHF
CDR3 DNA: TGTGCCAGCAGTGAAGGAGACAGGGGAAGGAATCAGCCCCAGCATTTT

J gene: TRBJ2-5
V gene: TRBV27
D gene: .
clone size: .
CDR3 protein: CASSSWDKETQYF
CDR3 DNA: TGTGCCAGCAGTTCCTGGGATAAAGAGACCCAGTACTTC

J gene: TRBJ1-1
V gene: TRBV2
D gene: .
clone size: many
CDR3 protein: CASRATDPTEAFF
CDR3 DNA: TGTGCCAGCAGGGCCACCGACCCCACTGAAGCTTTCTTT

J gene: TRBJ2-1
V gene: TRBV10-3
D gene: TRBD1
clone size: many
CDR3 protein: CAISPRTGDFSYNEQFF
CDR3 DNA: TGTGCCATCAGTCCCCGGACAGGGGATTTTTCCTACAATGAGCAGTTCTTC

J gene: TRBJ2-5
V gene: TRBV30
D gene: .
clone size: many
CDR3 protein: CAWSTGISSGTQYF
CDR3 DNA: TGTGCCTGGAGTACGGGGATTTCCTCCGGGACCCAGTACTTC

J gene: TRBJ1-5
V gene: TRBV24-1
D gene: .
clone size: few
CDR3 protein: CATSDGNYQPQHF
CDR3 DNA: TGTGCCACCAGTGATGGTAACTATCAGCCCCAGCATTTT

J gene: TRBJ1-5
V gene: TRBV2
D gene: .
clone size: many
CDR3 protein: CASSGGTNQPQHF
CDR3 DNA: TGTGCCAGCAGTGGCGGGACCAATCAGCCCCAGCATTTT

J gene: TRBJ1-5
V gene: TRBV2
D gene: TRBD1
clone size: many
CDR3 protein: CASSYDRGPNQPQHF
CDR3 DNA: TGTGCCAGCAGCTATGACAGGGGACCAAATCAGCCCCAGCATTTT

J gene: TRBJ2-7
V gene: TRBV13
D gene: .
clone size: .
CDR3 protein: CASSPRDSREAEQYF
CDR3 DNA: TGTGCCAGCAGCCCTAGAGACAGCAGGGAGGCCGAGCAGTACTTC

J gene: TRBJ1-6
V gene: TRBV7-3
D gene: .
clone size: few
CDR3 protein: CASRATDSHSPLHF
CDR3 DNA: TGTGCCAGCAGGGCGACGGATAGTCATTCACCCCTCCACTTT

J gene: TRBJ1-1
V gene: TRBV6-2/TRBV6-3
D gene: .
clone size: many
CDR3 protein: CASSGIQSNTEAFF
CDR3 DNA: TGTGCCAGCAGTGGAATACAGTCGAACACTGAAGCTTTCTTT

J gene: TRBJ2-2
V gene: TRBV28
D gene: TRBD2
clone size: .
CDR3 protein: CASSSERERNTRELFF
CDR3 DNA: TGTGCCAGCAGTTCTGAGCGGGAGAGGAACACCAGGGAGCTGTTTTTT

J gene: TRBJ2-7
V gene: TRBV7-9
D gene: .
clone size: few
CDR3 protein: CASSSDTPLDSYEQYF
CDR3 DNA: TGTGCCAGCAGCTCCGACACTCCTCTTGATTCCTACGAGCAGTACTTC

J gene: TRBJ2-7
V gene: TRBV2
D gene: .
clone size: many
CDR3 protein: CASSVRQWAGDEQYF
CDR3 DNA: TGTGCCAGCAGTGTTAGACAGTGGGCCGGGGACGAGCAGTACTTC

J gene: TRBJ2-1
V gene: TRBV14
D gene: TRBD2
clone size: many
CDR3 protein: CASSPLDSGRDDNEQFF
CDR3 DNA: TGTGCCAGCAGCCCCTTGGATAGCGGGAGGGATGACAATGAGCAGTTCTTC

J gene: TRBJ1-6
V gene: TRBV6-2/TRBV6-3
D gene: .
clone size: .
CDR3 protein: CASSRHNNSPLHF
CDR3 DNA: TGTGCCAGCAGTCGCCACAATAATTCACCCCTCCACTTT

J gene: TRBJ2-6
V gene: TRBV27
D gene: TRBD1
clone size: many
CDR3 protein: CASRTTRDRANSGANVLTF
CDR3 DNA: TGTGCCAGCAGAACTACGCGGGACAGGGCAAATTCTGGGGCCAACGTCCTGACTTTC

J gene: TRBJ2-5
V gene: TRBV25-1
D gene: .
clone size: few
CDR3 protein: CASSEGREETQYF
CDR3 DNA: TGTGCCAGCAGTGAGGGCAGGGAGGAGACCCAGTACTTC

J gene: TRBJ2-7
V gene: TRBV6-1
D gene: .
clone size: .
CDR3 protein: CASSTYRDPEQYF
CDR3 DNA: TGTGCCAGCAGTACCTACAGGGATCCCGAGCAGTACTTC

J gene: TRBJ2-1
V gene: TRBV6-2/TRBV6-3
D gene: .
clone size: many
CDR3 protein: CGTLQPGTSYNEQFF
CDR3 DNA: TGTGGGACACTACAACCGGGTACTTCCTACAATGAGCAGTTCTTC

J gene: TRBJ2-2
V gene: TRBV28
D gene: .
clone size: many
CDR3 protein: CACIGGGSTGELFF
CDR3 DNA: TGTGCCTGCATAGGGGGTGGGAGCACCGGGGAGCTGTTTTTT

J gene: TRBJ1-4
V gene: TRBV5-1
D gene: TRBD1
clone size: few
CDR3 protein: CASSETGGIREKLFF
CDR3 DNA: TGCGCCAGCAGCGAGACAGGGGGAATTCGTGAAAAACTGTTTTTT

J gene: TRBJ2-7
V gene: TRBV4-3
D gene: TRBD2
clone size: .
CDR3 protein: CASSQASGASYEQYF
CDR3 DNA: TGCGCCAGCAGCCAGGCTAGCGGGGCCTCCTACGAGCAGTACTTC

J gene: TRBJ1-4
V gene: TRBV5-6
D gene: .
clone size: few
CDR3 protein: CASSLYSPTNEKLFF
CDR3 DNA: TGTGCCAGCAGCTTGTATTCCCCAACTAATGAAAAACTGTTTTTT

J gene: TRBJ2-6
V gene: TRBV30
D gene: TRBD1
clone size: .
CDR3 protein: CAWSVHRGRVANVLTF
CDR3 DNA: TGTGCCTGGAGTGTACACAGGGGGCGCGTGGCCAACGTCCTGACTTTC

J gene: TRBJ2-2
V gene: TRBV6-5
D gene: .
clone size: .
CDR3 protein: CASSSTGDWELFF
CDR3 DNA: TGTGCCAGCAGTTCTACGGGAGATTGGGAGCTGTTTTTT

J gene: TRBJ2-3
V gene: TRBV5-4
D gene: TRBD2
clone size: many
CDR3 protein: CASSSGLAVNTDTQYF
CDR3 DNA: TGTGCCAGCAGCTCTGGACTAGCGGTAAACACAGATACGCAGTATTTT

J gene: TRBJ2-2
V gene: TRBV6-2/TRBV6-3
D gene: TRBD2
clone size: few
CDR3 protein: CASSYPTSDANTGELFF
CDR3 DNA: TGTGCCAGCAGTTACCCTACTAGCGACGCGAACACCGGGGAGCTGTTTTTT

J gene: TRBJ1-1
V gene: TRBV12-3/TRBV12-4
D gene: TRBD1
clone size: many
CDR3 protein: CASSSARDRAEAFF
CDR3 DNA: TGTGCCAGCAGTTCCGCCCGGGACAGAGCAGAAGCTTTCTTT

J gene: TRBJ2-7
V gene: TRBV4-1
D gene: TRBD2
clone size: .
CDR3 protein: CASSQPTSGNDEQYF
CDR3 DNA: TGCGCCAGCAGCCAGCCGACTAGCGGGAACGACGAGCAGTACTTC